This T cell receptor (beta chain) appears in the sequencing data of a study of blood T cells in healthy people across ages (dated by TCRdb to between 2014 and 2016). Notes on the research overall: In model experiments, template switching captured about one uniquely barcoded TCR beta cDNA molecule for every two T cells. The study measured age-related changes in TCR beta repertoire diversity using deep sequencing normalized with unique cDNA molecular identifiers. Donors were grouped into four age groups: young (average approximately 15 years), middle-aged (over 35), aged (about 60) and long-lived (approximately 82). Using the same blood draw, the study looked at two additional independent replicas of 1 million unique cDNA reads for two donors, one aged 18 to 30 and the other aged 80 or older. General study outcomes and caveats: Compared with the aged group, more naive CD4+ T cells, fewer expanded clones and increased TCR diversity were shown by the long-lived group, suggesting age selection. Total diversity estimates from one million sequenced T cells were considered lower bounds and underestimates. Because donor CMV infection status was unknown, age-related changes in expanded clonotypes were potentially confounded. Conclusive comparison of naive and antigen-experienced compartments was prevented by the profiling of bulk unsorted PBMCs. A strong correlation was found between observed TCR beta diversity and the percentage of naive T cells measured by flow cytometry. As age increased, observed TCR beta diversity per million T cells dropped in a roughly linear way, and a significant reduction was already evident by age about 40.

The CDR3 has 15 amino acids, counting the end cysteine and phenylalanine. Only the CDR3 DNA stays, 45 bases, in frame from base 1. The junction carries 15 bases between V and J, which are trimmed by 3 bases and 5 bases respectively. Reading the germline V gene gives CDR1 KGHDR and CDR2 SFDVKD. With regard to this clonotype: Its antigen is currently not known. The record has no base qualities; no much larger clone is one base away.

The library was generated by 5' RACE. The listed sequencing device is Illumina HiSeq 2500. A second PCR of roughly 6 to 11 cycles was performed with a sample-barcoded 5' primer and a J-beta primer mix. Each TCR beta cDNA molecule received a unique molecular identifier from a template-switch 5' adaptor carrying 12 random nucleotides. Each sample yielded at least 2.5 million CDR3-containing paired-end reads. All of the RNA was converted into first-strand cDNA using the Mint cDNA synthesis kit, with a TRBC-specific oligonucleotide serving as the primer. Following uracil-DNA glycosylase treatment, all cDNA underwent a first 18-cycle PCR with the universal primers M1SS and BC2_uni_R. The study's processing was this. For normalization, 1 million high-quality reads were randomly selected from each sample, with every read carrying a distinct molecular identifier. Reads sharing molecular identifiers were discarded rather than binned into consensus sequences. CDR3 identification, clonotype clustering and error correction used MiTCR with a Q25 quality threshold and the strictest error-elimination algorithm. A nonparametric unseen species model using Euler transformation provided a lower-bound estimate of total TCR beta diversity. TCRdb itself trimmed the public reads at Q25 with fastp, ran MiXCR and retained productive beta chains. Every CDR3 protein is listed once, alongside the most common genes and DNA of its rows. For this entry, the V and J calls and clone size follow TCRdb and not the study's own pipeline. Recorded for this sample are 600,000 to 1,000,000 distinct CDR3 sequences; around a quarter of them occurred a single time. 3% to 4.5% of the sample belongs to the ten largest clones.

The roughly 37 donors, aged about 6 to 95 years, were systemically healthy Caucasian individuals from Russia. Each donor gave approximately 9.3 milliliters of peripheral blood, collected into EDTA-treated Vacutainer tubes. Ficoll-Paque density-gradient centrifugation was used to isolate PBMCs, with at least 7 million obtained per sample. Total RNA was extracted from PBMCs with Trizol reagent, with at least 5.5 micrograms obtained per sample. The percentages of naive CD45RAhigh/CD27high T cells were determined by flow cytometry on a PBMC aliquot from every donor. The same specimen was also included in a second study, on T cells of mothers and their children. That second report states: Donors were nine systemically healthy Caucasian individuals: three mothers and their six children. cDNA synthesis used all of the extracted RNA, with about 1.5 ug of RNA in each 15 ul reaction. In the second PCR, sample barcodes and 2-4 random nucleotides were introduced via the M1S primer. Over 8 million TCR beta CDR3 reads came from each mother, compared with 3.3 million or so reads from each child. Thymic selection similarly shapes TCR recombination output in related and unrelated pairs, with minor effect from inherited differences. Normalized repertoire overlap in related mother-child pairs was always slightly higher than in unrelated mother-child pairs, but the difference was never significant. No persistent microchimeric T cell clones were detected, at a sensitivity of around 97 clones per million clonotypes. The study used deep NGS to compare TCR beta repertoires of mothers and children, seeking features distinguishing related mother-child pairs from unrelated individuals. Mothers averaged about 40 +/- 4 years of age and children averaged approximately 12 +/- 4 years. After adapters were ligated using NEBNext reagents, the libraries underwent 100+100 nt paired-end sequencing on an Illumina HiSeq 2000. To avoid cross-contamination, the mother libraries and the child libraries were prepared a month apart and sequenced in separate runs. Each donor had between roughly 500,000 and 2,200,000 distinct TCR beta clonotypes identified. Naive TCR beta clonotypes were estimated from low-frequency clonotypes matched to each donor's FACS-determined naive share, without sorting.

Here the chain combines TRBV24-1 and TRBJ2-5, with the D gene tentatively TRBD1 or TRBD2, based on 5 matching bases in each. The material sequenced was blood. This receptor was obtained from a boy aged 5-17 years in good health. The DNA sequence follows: TGTGCCACCAGTGATAGTTGGGACGTTCCGGAGACCCAGTACTTC. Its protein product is CATSDSWDVPETQYF.